What follows are 26 T cell receptor beta chains derived from one specimen sequenced in a study of metastatic and nonmetastatic thyroid tumors. Every patient underwent thyroid surgery untreated. TCRdb re-called the PCR reads with MiXCR. The sample contains approximately 82,000 clones, roughly an eighth of which appear only once. The source material was tumor tissue. These receptors were taken from a female donor with papillary thyroid cancer or a benign thyroid nodule (not recorded which). Some clones in this sample may be carry-over from other donors' samples.

Ten or more counts support this clone. J is TRBJ2-3 and V is TRBV9; possibly TRBD1 for D (6 bases). V was pared by 1 base and J by 3 bases, with 6 bases between. This CDR3 has 13 amino acids. The germline CDR1 and CDR2 sequences are SGDLS and YYNGEE. CDR3 nucleotides: TGTGCCAGCAGCGTACAGGGGACAGATACGCAGTATTTT. It translates to CASSVQGTDTQYF.

A remark on this clone: This may come from a read error, since a much larger clone is one base off. Other DNA sequences in the sample encode the same CDR3. The chain links TRBV5-1 to TRBJ2-1; D is undetermined. The CDR3 is 11 amino acids. The V gene lost 2 bases and the J gene lost 7 bases, with 4 bases spanning the gap. Germline CDR1 and CDR2: SGHRS and YFSETQ. The CDR3 spells CASSLTNEQFF. DNA for the CDR3: TGCGCCAGCAGCTTAACAAATGAGCAGTTCTTC.

This sequence joins TRBV9 and TRBJ2-5; a weak D match, TRBD2 (6 bases). Germline V gene lookup returns CDR1 SGDLS and CDR2 YYNGEE. The V gene lost 0 bases and the J gene lost 3 bases, with 9 bases spanning the gap. The CDR3 loop spans 14 amino acids. The DNA for the CDR3 is TGTGCCAGCAGCGTAGCTGGAGGGGAAGAGACCCAGTACTTC. Translating gives CASSVAGGEETQYF.

The V and J genes are TRBV5-5 and TRBJ1-4; D might be TRBD1 (5 bases). CDR1 is SGHKS, CDR2 YYEKEE, per germline (reference sequence). The CDR3 contains 16 residues. Trimming took 9 bases from V and 1 from J, leaving 19 bases between them. The CDR3 sequence is CAINSPGQGTNEKLFF. As DNA, the CDR3 is TGTGCCATCAATTCCCCGGGGCAGGGAACTAATGAAAAACTGTTTTTT. Complete variable domain (other parts from reference TRBV5-5 and TRBJ1-4): DAGVTQSPTHLIKTRGQQVTLRCSPISGHKSVSWYQQVLGQGPQFIFQYYEKEERGRGNFPDRFSARQFPNYSSELNVNALLLGDSALYLCAINSPGQGTNEKLFFGSGTQLSVL.

In its sample, this clone was seen many times. V is TRBV19 and J is TRBJ1-3; possible D gene TRBD1, 6 bases. The CDR3 length is 15 residues. The V gene's germline CDR1 is LNHDA and CDR2 SQIVND (reference sequence). V dropped 3 bases and J dropped 0 bases, with 9 bases sitting between them. The CDR3 DNA is TGTGCCAGTAGTATCACAGGGAGCTCTGGAAACACCATATATTTT. Its translation is CASSITGSSGNTIYF.

This sequence joins TRBV7-2 and TRBJ2-7, with TRBD1 as a possible D gene (6 bases). The CDR3 runs to 15 residues. Germline V gene data show CDR1 as SGHTA and CDR2 as FQGNSA. V dropped 6 bases and J dropped 0 bases, with 15 bases sitting between them. CDR3 residues: CASSEETGSSYEQYF. As DNA, the CDR3 is TGTGCCAGCAGTGAAGAGACAGGAAGCTCCTACGAGCAGTACTTC.

Of note for this clone: One base away lies a much larger clone, so this may be a sequencing read error. Distinct nucleotide sequences in the sample also encode this CDR3. The chain joins TRBV18 to TRBJ2-7; 11 positions agree with TRBD2. The CDR3 runs to 16 residues. Germline assignment: CDR1 KGHSH and CDR2 LQKENI. Trimming took 0 bases from V and 1 from J; bases not matched to a gene: 2. The CDR3 region has the DNA TGTGCCAGCTCACCACCGGGACTAGCGGAATCCTACGAGCAGTACTTC. Protein: CASSPPGLAESYEQYF.

This clone was recorded many times. The chain links TRBV6-1 to TRBJ2-1, with D possibly being TRBD1 or TRBD2 (5 bases each). With 0 bases removed from V and 0 bases from J, the gap between germline ends came to 12 bases. This CDR3 contains 17 residues. Germline CDR1 reads MNHNS; CDR2 reads SASEGT. As DNA, the CDR3 is TGTGCCAGCAGTGAAGCGCTGGGGGTGAGCTCCTACAATGAGCAGTTCTTC. The encoded protein is CASSEALGVSSYNEQFF.

The chain uses TRBV4-1 and TRBJ2-3; D gene unclear. In germline, CDR1 is MGHRA, CDR2 YSYEKL. There are 15 residues in the CDR3. Trimming took 6 bases from V and 2 from J, leaving 15 bases between them. This CDR3 is CASRPLGALTDTQYF. The CDR3 DNA follows: TGCGCCAGCAGACCCTTAGGAGCACTCACAGATACGCAGTATTTT.

This clone was detected ten times or more. The chain links TRBV5-1 to TRBJ2-3; 8 positions match TRBD1. Germline V gene sequence: CDR1 SGHRS, CDR2 YFSETQ. The junction had 9 bases not matched to a gene; V was cut back by 4 bases and J by 8 bases. The CDR3 has 14 residues. CDR3 sequence (DNA): TGCGCCAGCAGCGCGAACAGGGGGGAAGGTACGCAGTATTTT. Amino acid sequence: CASSANRGEGTQYF.

In its sample, this clone was seen a few times. At one boundary the junction diverges from the germline segment, which might be a read error. The chain is built from TRBV6-1 and TRBJ1-5; 7 bases are a match to TRBD1. The length of the CDR3 is 14 residues. The germline V gene encodes CDR1 MNHNS and CDR2 SASEGT. The CDR3 sequence: CASSARDSNQPEYF. CDR3 DNA sequence: TGTGCCAGCAGTGCCAGGGACAGCAATCAGCCCGAGTATTTT.

This clone was counted many times. The chain is built from TRBV9 and TRBJ2-1, with 7 bases matching TRBD1. CDR1 SGDLS and CDR2 YYNGEE come from the germline V gene. The CDR3 runs 15 residues. V shed 3 bases, J shed 5 bases, and the junction held 8 bases outside the gene matches. DNA of the CDR3: TGTGCCAGCAGCGCCCGGGACAGATATAACAATGAGCAGTTCTTC. It encodes CASSARDRYNNEQFF. The full variable domain, in which reference TRBV9 and TRBJ2-1 provide the parts outside the CDR3, is DSGVTQTPKHLITATGQRVTLRCSPRSGDLSVYWYQQSLDQGLQFLIQYYNGEERAKGNILERFSAQQFPDLHSELNLSSLELGDSALYFCASSARDRYNNEQFFGPGTRLTVL.

Turning to this clone: A single base separates this from a much larger clone, so it may be a read error. V usage is TRBV19 and J usage is TRBJ1-1; 7 bases are shared with TRBD1. This CDR3 is 15 amino acids long. CDR1 is LNHDA, CDR2 SQIVND, per germline (reference sequence). With V trimmed by 2 bases and J by 3 bases, 6 bases remained unmatched. The CDR3 sequence: CASSIQGTEYTEAFF. CDR3 bases: TGTGCCAGTAGTATACAAGGGACAGAGTACACTGAAGCTTTCTTT. Variable domain in full (rest from reference TRBV19 and TRBJ1-1): DGGITQSPKYLFRKEGQNVTLSCEQNLNHDAMYWYRQDPGQGLRLIYYSQIVNDFQKGDIAEGYSVSREKKESFPLTVTSAQKNPTAFYLCASSIQGTEYTEAFFGQGTRLTVV.

This clone was seen ten or more times. This chain uses TRBV7-3 with TRBJ2-1; no definite D call. V was cut by 7 bases and J by 8 bases, with 12 bases left in between. The CDR3 runs to 12 residues. Germline V gives CDR1 SGHTA, CDR2 FQGTGA. CDR3 sequence: CASKIRVHEQFF. The CDR3 DNA is TGTGCCAGCAAGATTCGGGTGCATGAGCAGTTCTTC.

This clone was detected only a few times. Just one base apart from a much larger clone, this may be a read error. Distinct nucleotide sequences in the sample also encode this CDR3. V is TRBV7-2 and J is TRBJ1-3; D unresolved. Germline CDR1 SGHTA, CDR2 FQGNSA. There are 15 residues in the CDR3. Trimming took off 9 bases at V and 0 bases at J, with 15 bases between the two ends. The CDR3 protein is CASSLGGYSGNTIYF. For the CDR3, the DNA is TGTGCCAGTAGTCTAGGAGGGTACTCTGGAAACACCATATATTTT.

This clone was picked up many times. One end of the junction is discordant with germline, which a read error may explain. V and J are TRBV11-2 and TRBJ2-1, with 7 bases that match TRBD2. The CDR3 contains 15 residues. CDR1 is SGHAT and CDR2 is FQNNGV in the germline V gene. The CDR3 region is CASSLDLRGGSFVSF. As DNA, the CDR3 is TGTGCCAGCAGCTTAGACCTGCGGGGCGGGAGTTTCGTTAGCTTC.

Remarks on this clone: Lacking the conserved final phenylalanine or tryptophan, this CDR3 likely reflects a read error. The chain employs TRBV5-1 and TRBJ2-7; 7 nucleotides line up with TRBD2. Germline CDR1 is SGHRS and CDR2 is YFSETQ. J gave up 5 bases and V 1 base, and 9 bases lay outside the gene matches. The CDR3 sequence is 15 residues long. The CDR3: CASSLLSGGPDEQYL. The CDR3 region has the DNA TGCGCCAGCAGCTTGTTATCGGGAGGACCTGACGAGCAGTACCTC.

This clone was seen many times. V gene TRBV6-1 combines with J gene TRBJ1-5; D is uncertain. Germline CDR1 and CDR2: MNHNS and SASEGT. The CDR3 runs 13 residues. Trimming pared 2 bases from V and 3 bases from J, leaving 5 bases between. Here the CDR3 reads CASSEPNNQPQHF. DNA of the CDR3: TGTGCCAGCAGTGAACCGAACAATCAGCCCCAGCATTTT.

Comments on this clone: Other DNA sequences in this sample translate to the same CDR3. The chain has TRBV19 and TRBJ2-5; 7 bases align to TRBD2. With V trimmed by 2 bases and J by 2 bases, 5 bases remained unmatched. This CDR3 is built from 15 residues. Germline V lookup: CDR1 LNHDA, CDR2 SQIVND (reference sequence). The CDR3 region is CASSIPGTTQETQYF. CDR3 sequence (DNA): TGTGCCAGTAGTATACCCGGGACTACACAAGAGACCCAGTACTTC.

This clone was counted at least ten times. J is TRBJ2-7 and V is TRBV19; 15 nucleotides align to TRBD2. V trimming: 5 bases; J trimming: 0 bases; junction bases outside the gene matches: 5. This CDR3 is built from 17 residues. CDR1 LNHDA and CDR2 SQIVND come from the germline V gene (reference sequence). The CDR3 sequence is CASSPRTSGRASYEQYF. The CDR3 DNA reads as TGTGCCAGTAGTCCCCGGACTAGCGGGAGGGCCTCCTACGAGCAGTACTTC. Together with reference TRBV19 and TRBJ2-7, the CDR3 gives the full variable domain: DGGITQSPKYLFRKEGQNVTLSCEQNLNHDAMYWYRQDPGQGLRLIYYSQIVNDFQKGDIAEGYSVSREKKESFPLTVTSAQKNPTAFYLCASSPRTSGRASYEQYFGPGTRLTVT.

This clone showed up many times. This chain links TRBV14 with TRBJ2-7; a weak D match, TRBD2 (5 bases). CDR3 length: 15 residues. From germline, CDR1 is SGHDN and CDR2 FVKESK. The germline V and J ends were trimmed by 4 bases and 2 bases, with 15 bases remaining between them. This CDR3 reads CASSPLGGETYEQYF. In DNA, the CDR3 is TGTGCCAGCAGCCCCCTCGGAGGTGAGACCTACGAGCAGTACTTC.

Of note for this clone: It may be a read error: a sequence one base away is much more abundant. The rearrangement links TRBV2 to TRBJ1-1, with 11 bases fitting TRBD1. Germline trimming cut 6 bases from V and 5 bases from J; bases unmatched to any gene: 8. The V gene's germline CDR1 is SNHLY and CDR2 FYNNEI. The length of the CDR3 is 15 residues. The CDR3 region has the DNA TGTGCCAGCAGCTGGGACAGGGGGAGTTTTACTGAAGCTTTCTTT. As protein: CASSWDRGSFTEAFF.

There are many counts of this clone. The rearrangement uses TRBV4-1 and TRBJ1-5; tentative D call: TRBD1 (5 bases). Germline V gene sequence: CDR1 MGHRA, CDR2 YSYEKL. CDR3 length equals 14 residues. Deletions cut 1 base from V and 5 bases from J, with 9 bases between. In DNA, the CDR3 is TGCGCCAGCAGCCAAGTGTCGGGGGATCAGCCCCAGCATTTT. It encodes CASSQVSGDQPQHF.

This clone was detected only a few times. The V call is TRBV29-1, the J call TRBJ1-4, with TRBD1 as a possible D gene (5 bases). Trimming removed 7 bases from V and 3 bases from J, with 12 bases in between. This CDR3 is built from 13 residues. CDR1 is SQVTM and CDR2 is ANQGSEA in the germline V gene. CDR3 bases: TGCAGCGCCCCGGCGGGGGCTAATGAAAAACTGTTTTTT. Amino acid sequence: CSAPAGANEKLFF.

This clone was observed many times. Being one base from a much bigger clone, this may be a read error. The gene calls are TRBV20-1 and TRBJ2-7, with D perhaps given as TRBD1 or TRBD2 (5 bases each). Germline V gene data show CDR1 as DFQATT and CDR2 as SNEGSKA (reference sequence). V lost 5 bases to trimming and J lost 2 bases, with 16 bases between them. This CDR3 is 14 amino acids long. CDR3 in DNA: TGCAGTGCTCAGGATGGGACCCGTACCTACGAGCAGTACTTC. This translates into CSAQDGTRTYEQYF.

This clone was detected ten times or more. V usage is TRBV20-1 and J usage is TRBJ2-1, with TRBD2 matching 9 bases. This CDR3 region has 14 residues. V gave up 5 bases and J gave up 1 base; unmatched junction bases: 3. From germline, CDR1 is DFQATT and CDR2 SNEGSKA (reference sequence). The CDR3, as DNA: TGCAGTGCTCTGCGGGAGGGATCCTACAATGAGCAGTTCTTC. Protein sequence: CSALREGSYNEQFF.